Listed here are 25 T cell receptor beta chains from one sample, sequenced in a study of cytomegalovirus exposure and HLA in healthy donors. PCR used 60 Vbeta primers and 13 Jbeta primers. The method was immunoSEQ multiplex PCR; TCRdb's version includes in-frame clones alone and lacks a portion of them. The sample yields 150,000 to 170,000 clones, 79% seen once. Sequenced input: PBMCs. The receptor source for this set is a man younger than 45 in good health and CMV-seropositive.

The table lists this clone with a count of one. This sequence joins TRBV6-5 and TRBJ2-5, with TRBD2 identical over 7 bases. The CDR3 consists of 16 residues. Germline V gene sequence: CDR1 MNHEY, CDR2 SVGAGI. The V gene end was trimmed by 0 bases and the J gene end by 4 bases; junction bases not matched to a gene: 8. CDR3 bases: TGTGCCAGCAGTTACTCAAACCGACTAGCTGCAGAGACCCAGTACTTC. Amino acid sequence: CASSYSNRLAAETQYF.

The V gene is TRBV18, the J gene TRBJ1-2, with D maybe TRBD1 (5 bases). This CDR3 has 14 amino acids. In germline, CDR1 is KGHSH, CDR2 LQKENI. V was cut by 4 bases and J by 9 bases, with 18 bases left in between. The CDR3 nucleotides read TGTGCCAGCTCACTAAGTCGGGGGGATGGTAGCTACACCTTC. As protein: CASSLSRGDGSYTF.

The chain employs TRBV5-1 and TRBJ1-5; TRBD1 matches at 7 bases. Germline V CDR1 and CDR2: SGHRS, YFSETQ. The CDR3 runs to 15 residues. Trimming took 4 bases from V and 2 from J; bases not matched to a gene: 6. The CDR3 region has the DNA TGCGCCAGCAGCCCGGACGGGACAGGCAATCAGCCCCAGCATTTT. Its translation: CASSPDGTGNQPQHF. Variable domain in full (rest from reference TRBV5-1 and TRBJ1-5): KAGVTQTPRYLIKTRGQQVTLSCSPISGHRSVSWYQQTPGQGLQFLFEYFSETQRNKGNFPGRFSGRQFSNSRSEMNVSTLELGDSALYLCASSPDGTGNQPQHFGDGTRLSIL.

The CDR3 protein is CASSRTVAGSRHEQYF. The DNA for the CDR3 is TGTGCCAGCAGCAGAACGGTTGCGGGCAGCAGACACGAGCAGTACTTC. The J gene is TRBJ2-7, the V gene TRBV9, with TRBD2 as a possible D gene (5 bases). This CDR3 comprises 16 residues. Between the trimmed V and J ends, which lost 4 bases and 5 bases, there was a span of 22 bases. Germline V gene data show CDR1 as SGDLS and CDR2 as YYNGEE.

The V and J genes are TRBV5-6 and TRBJ1-3; D remains unclear. Per the germline V gene, CDR1 is SGHDT and CDR2 is YYEEEE. The CDR3 contains 14 residues. V was pared by 0 bases and J by 0 bases, with 4 bases between. The CDR3 DNA sequence: TGTGCCAGCAGCTTGGCATCCTCTGGAAACACCATATATTTT. Translating it yields CASSLASSGNTIYF.

The chain couples TRBV5-1 to TRBJ2-5; 9 bases align to TRBD1. The DNA end is more similar to TRBJ2-7, so the J call may be wrong. Looked up from germline, CDR1 is SGHRS and CDR2 is YFSETQ. The CDR3 length is 14 residues. The chain's CDR3 is CASSRGQGRYEQYF. DNA of the CDR3: TGCGCCAGCAGCCGGGGACAGGGTCGGTACGAGCAGTACTTC.

The V gene is TRBV5-5, the J gene TRBJ1-1; 10 positions agree with TRBD1. J gave up 1 base and V 4 bases, and 4 bases lay outside the gene matches. In germline, CDR1 is SGHKS, CDR2 YYEKEE (reference sequence). CDR3 length: 15 residues. The CDR3 DNA sequence: TGTGCCAGCAGCGTGACAGGGGGCGGGAACACTGAAGCTTTCTTT. Translation: CASSVTGGGNTEAFF.

This clone was picked up one time. The gene calls are TRBV5-4 and TRBJ1-3, with TRBD1 as a possible D gene (6 bases). The CDR3 has 14 residues. V was shortened by 9 bases and J by 0 bases, with 13 bases between the two germline ends. Germline V CDR1 and CDR2: SGHNT, YYREEE (reference sequence). The DNA of the CDR3 is TGTGCCACCTCACAGGGCTACTCTGGAAACACCATATATTTT. Translation gives CATSQGYSGNTIYF.

The chain is built from TRBV18 and TRBJ2-5; a possible D gene is TRBD2 (6 bases). Germline V gene data show CDR1 as KGHSH and CDR2 as LQKENI. With 3 bases removed from V and 3 bases from J, the gap between germline ends came to 8 bases. This CDR3 is built from 13 residues. The CDR3 DNA sequence: TGTGCCAGCTCACCTTGGGGGGAAGAGACCCAGTACTTC. Protein: CASSPWGEETQYF.

Only a few counts were recorded for this clone. The chain couples TRBV4-2 to TRBJ2-5, with a tentative D call TRBD1 (5 bases). CDR3 size: 13 residues. Trimming shortened V by 1 base and J by 4 bases, and 7 bases separated the two germline ends. Germline V gives CDR1 LGHNA, CDR2 YNFKEQ. CDR3 coding DNA: TGTGCCAGCAGCCAAGCGGACATAGAGACCCAGTACTTC. Protein product: CASSQADIETQYF.

The chain couples TRBV4-3 to TRBJ2-7; D remains ambiguous. The CDR3 is 15 amino acids. V lost 0 bases and J 2 bases, leaving 11 bases between the germline ends. Per the germline V gene, CDR1 is LGHNA and CDR2 is YSLEER. The CDR3 protein is CASSQDSSPTYEQYF. CDR3 DNA sequence: TGCGCCAGCAGCCAAGACTCAAGCCCCACCTACGAGCAGTACTTC.

Here the CDR3 DNA reads TGTGCCAGCAGCTTAACCTCACAGGGGGGGGACACTGAAGCTTTCTTT. Translating it yields CASSLTSQGGDTEAFF. The chain employs TRBV7-3 and TRBJ1-1, with TRBD1 matching 8 bases. Germline V CDR1 and CDR2: SGHTA, FQGTGA. Trimming at V came to 0 bases and at J to 3 bases, leaving 6 bases not matched to a gene. The CDR3 consists of 16 residues.

The rearrangement links TRBV2 to TRBJ2-1, with 8 bases identical to TRBD2. Losses at the gene ends were 4 bases for V and 9 bases for J; bases not matched to a gene: 11. The CDR3 is made up of 15 amino acids. Per the germline V gene, CDR1 is SNHLY and CDR2 is FYNNEI. The chain's CDR3 is CASSGLQRERTEQFF. CDR3 DNA: TGTGCCAGCAGTGGATTACAGCGGGAGAGAACTGAGCAGTTCTTC. Based on the CDR3 plus reference TRBV2 and TRBJ2-1, the full variable domain is EPEVTQTPSHQVTQMGQEVILRCVPISNHLYFYWYRQILGQKVEFLVSFYNNEISEKSEIFDDQFSVERPDGSNFTLKIRSTKLEDSAMYFCASSGLQRERTEQFFGPGTRLTVL.

The chain employs TRBV5-4 and TRBJ2-6; no firm D call. Between the trimmed V and J ends, which lost 4 bases and 2 bases, there was a span of 10 bases. Germline loops: CDR1 SGHNT, CDR2 YYREEE (reference sequence). The CDR3 contains 15 residues. The CDR3 sequence is CASSMAGAGANVLTF. The CDR3 nucleotides read TGTGCCAGCAGCATGGCAGGCGCTGGGGCCAACGTCCTGACTTTC.

The chain uses TRBV18 and TRBJ1-2, with 8 bases lining up with TRBD1. V was clipped by 6 bases and J by 0 bases; unmatched bases: 15. Germline V CDR1 and CDR2: KGHSH, LQKENI. The CDR3 is 18 amino acids. The CDR3 loop reads CASSQYAGTGTTNYGYTF. For the CDR3, the DNA is TGTGCCAGCTCTCAATACGCCGGGACAGGCACGACTAACTATGGCTACACCTTC.

The chain recombines TRBV5-4 with TRBJ2-7, with TRBD2 matching over 7 bases. The germline V gene encodes CDR1 SGHNT and CDR2 YYREEE (reference sequence). V lost 4 bases to trimming and J lost 6 bases; unmatched junction nucleotides: 7. The CDR3 extends over 13 amino acids. The CDR3 region is CASSPGLEGEQYF. The CDR3 bases are TGTGCCAGCAGCCCCGGACTAGAGGGCGAGCAGTACTTC.

The rearrangement links TRBV9 to TRBJ2-3; 9 bases match TRBD2. V was clipped by 4 bases and J by 8 bases; unmatched bases: 8. The length of the CDR3 is 14 residues. Germline assignment: CDR1 SGDLS and CDR2 YYNGEE. The CDR3 is CASSLGISGGTQYF. The CDR3 region has the DNA TGTGCCAGCAGCCTCGGGATTAGCGGGGGTACGCAGTATTTT.

This clone occurred once. CDR3 bases: TGTGCCAGCAGCTTCACTACGGACACTGAAGCTTTCTTT. It translates to CASSFTTDTEAFF. This sequence joins TRBV7-2 and TRBJ1-1; no clear D. V was clipped by 3 bases and J by 3 bases, with 8 bases between them. Looked up from germline, CDR1 is SGHTA and CDR2 is FQGNSA. The CDR3 extends over 13 amino acids.

The CDR3 reads CASSLERSSYEQYF. CDR3 bases: TGTGCCAGCAGCTTAGAGCGGAGCTCCTACGAGCAGTACTTC. The chain employs TRBV7-6 and TRBJ2-7; D may be TRBD2 (5 bases). The germline V gene has CDR1 SGHVS and CDR2 FNYEAQ. V lost 1 base and J 0 bases, leaving 7 bases between the germline ends. The CDR3 runs to 14 residues. Drawing the rest from reference TRBV7-6 and TRBJ2-7, the complete variable domain is GAGVSQSPRYKVTKRGQDVALRCDPISGHVSLYWYRQALGQGPEFLTYFNYEAQQDKSGLPNDRFSAERPEGSISTLTIQRTEQRDSAMYRCASSLERSSYEQYFGPGTRLTVT.

This chain links TRBV9 with TRBJ1-2, with D uncertain. Germline CDR1 is SGDLS and CDR2 is YYNGEE. V lost 3 bases, J lost 1 base, and 4 bases lay in between. The CDR3 extends over 12 amino acids. The CDR3 sequence: CASSAHNYGYTF. In DNA form, the CDR3 reads TGTGCCAGCAGCGCCCATAACTATGGCTACACCTTC.

This clone was detected only a few times. The V call is TRBV10-3, the J call TRBJ2-7, with TRBD2 matching 14 bases. The CDR3 is 15 amino acids. In germline, CDR1 is ENHRY, CDR2 SYGVKD. J lost 4 bases, V lost 5 bases, and 4 bases had no gene match. The CDR3: CAISTGLAGVYEQYF. CDR3 DNA sequence: TGTGCCATCAGTACGGGACTAGCGGGGGTGTACGAGCAGTACTTC.

The chain has TRBV12-5 and TRBJ2-2; a weak D match, TRBD2 (5 bases). The V and J ends lost 0 bases and 4 bases respectively, with 15 bases between them. The CDR3 sequence is 17 residues long. From germline, CDR1 is LGHNT and CDR2 FRNRAP. DNA for the CDR3: TGTGCTAGTGGTTTGGTACAAGCGGAGGCCGGCACCGGGGAGCTGTTTTTT. Protein sequence: CASGLVQAEAGTGELFF.

This chain connects TRBV5-4 to TRBJ2-1; the match to TRBD2 covers 9 bases. Germline V gives CDR1 SGHNT, CDR2 YYREEE (reference sequence). This CDR3 region has 16 residues. The trim removed 1 base at V and 0 bases at J, leaving 2 bases unmatched. The CDR3 loop is CASSLLAGSSYNEQFF. The CDR3 coding sequence is TGTGCCAGCAGCTTGCTAGCGGGGAGCTCCTACAATGAGCAGTTCTTC. Supplemented by reference TRBV5-4 and TRBJ2-1, the full variable domain reads ETGVTQSPTHLIKTRGQQVTLRCSSQSGHNTVSWYQQALGQGPQFIFQYYREEENGRGNFPPRFSGLQFPNYSSELNVNALELDDSALYLCASSLLAGSSYNEQFFGPGTRLTVL.

The chain carries TRBV4-1 and TRBJ2-1, with TRBD1 matching over 10 bases. This CDR3 contains 20 residues. V dropped 1 base and J dropped 0; count of bases not matched to a gene: 12. The germline gives CDR1 MGHRA, CDR2 YSYEKL. The DNA of the CDR3 is TGCGCCAGCAGCCAAGGCGGGACAGGGGATTCGTCGAGCTCCTACAATGAGCAGTTCTTC. It encodes CASSQGGTGDSSSSYNEQFF.

The rearrangement uses TRBV19 and TRBJ1-4; D is ambiguous. Trimming left V 9 bases short and J 7 bases short, with 15 bases between. The CDR3 contains 13 residues. Germline V lookup: CDR1 LNHDA, CDR2 SQIVND (reference sequence). This CDR3 is CARYPQLCEKLFF. CDR3 bases: TGTGCCAGATATCCTCAACTTTGTGAAAAACTGTTTTTT.